Described below is a single TCR beta chain sequence and its context. In the authors' workflow: Amplification with reference gene primers provided the estimates of nucleated cell counts. The protocol was immunoSEQ multiplex PCR, while the TCRdb copy is restricted to in-frame clones and leaves out a portion. That table is the source of V, J and clone size, and D and trimming were worked out from the DNA. The table includes just under 150,000 clones, over 65% detected once. The data derive from a study of blood T cell repertoires in COVID-19. Overall study context: Samples taken during acute and convalescent COVID-19 were collected in the United States, Italy and Spain. T cells, B-cell-depleted T cells, or PBMCs provided the cDNA or gDNA that served as material.

The CDR3 sequence is 13 residues long. Trimming pared 5 bases from V and 5 bases from J, leaving 10 bases between. CDR1 and CDR2 from the germline V gene are WSHSY and SAAADI. The rearrangement uses TRBV10-2 and TRBJ2-1; no definite D call. This sequence was found in a human donor in a cohort sampled during active COVID-19. Sequencing was done on a sample of peripheral blood. CDR3 DNA sequence: TGCGCCAGCAGTAGACTCTTGCACAATGAGCAGTTCTTC. It translates to CASSRLLHNEQFF.